The rows below give T cell receptor beta chains drawn from one sample of a study of T-cell reconstitution after alpha-beta-depleted transplantation in children. From the PCR reads, TCRdb called clonotypes with MiXCR, one entry per CDR3 protein. Of about 500,000 distinct CDR3 sequences listed, 32% are singletons. The starting material was PBMCs from the stem cell graft donor, obtained from the stem cell graft. These TCRs come from a human donor who donated a stem cell graft to a child with aplastic anemia. CDR3s include the opening cysteine and the closing phenylalanine or tryptophan. Each record gives: D gene, J gene, clone size, V gene, CDR3 protein, CDR3 DNA. A D gene is named only where the DNA matches it firmly. Size is stated for part of the rows, as once, few or many counts, or as a class when the clone is expanded.

- | TRBJ1-5 | few | TRBV12-3/TRBV12-4 | CASSFPGGSQHF | TGTGCCAGCAGTTTCCCGGGGGGGTCGCAGCATTTT
- | TRBJ2-7 | - | TRBV7-9 | CASSSTVTYEQYF | TGTGCCAGCAGCTCGACAGTCACCTACGAGCAGTACTTC
- | TRBJ1-5 | few | TRBV7-3 | CASSTTGGSPQHF | TGTGCCAGCAGCACGACGGGAGGCTCGCCCCAGCATTTT
TRBD1 | TRBJ2-4 | - | TRBV15 | CATSRDMGQGEKNIQYF | TGTGCCACCAGCAGAGATATGGGACAGGGAGAGAAAAACATTCAGTACTTC
- | TRBJ2-3 | - | TRBV20-1 | CSARAETANRGTQYF | TGCAGTGCTAGAGCCGAGACAGCAAACCGCGGTACGCAGTATTTT
- | TRBJ2-1 | - | TRBV11-3 | CASRKQGRGEQFF | TGTGCCAGCAGGAAGCAGGGACGCGGTGAGCAGTTCTTC
- | TRBJ2-2 | - | TRBV19 | CASRHGDSELFF | TGTGCCAGTAGGCACGGTGATTCGGAGCTGTTTTTT
- | TRBJ2-3 | - | TRBV20-1 | CSAMRGYTDTQYF | TGCAGTGCTATGAGGGGCTACACAGATACGCAGTATTTT
- | TRBJ2-1 | - | TRBV5-6 | CASSLPRYGYNEQFF | TGTGCCAGCAGCTTGCCTCGCTATGGCTACAATGAGCAGTTCTTC
- | TRBJ1-1 | - | TRBV12-3/TRBV12-4 | CASSFRTVPNTEAFF | TGTGCCAGCAGTTTCAGGACAGTCCCTAACACTGAAGCTTTCTTT
TRBD2 | TRBJ2-1 | few | TRBV24-1 | CATGGGLAGREQFF | TGTGCCACCGGCGGGGGACTAGCGGGTAGGGAGCAGTTCTTC
TRBD2 | TRBJ2-1 | few | TRBV6-2/TRBV6-3 | CASGSLPGLAGFDEQFF | TGTGCCAGCGGCTCGTTACCCGGACTAGCGGGATTCGATGAGCAGTTCTTC
- | TRBJ2-3 | - | TRBV6-1 | CASQLTTSTDTQYF | TGTGCCAGCCAATTGACAACTAGCACAGATACGCAGTATTTT
TRBD2 | TRBJ2-1 | few | TRBV18 | CASSTGLADYNEQFF | TGTGCCAGCTCAACAGGACTAGCGGACTACAATGAGCAGTTCTTC
- | TRBJ1-5 | - | TRBV18 | CASSPTLSNQPQHF | TGTGCCAGCTCCCCAACACTAAGCAATCAGCCCCAGCATTTT
- | TRBJ1-1 | once | TRBV6-2/TRBV6-3 | CASSYWEAEAFF | TGTGCCAGCAGTTACTGGGAAGCTGAAGCTTTCTTT
- | TRBJ1-3 | - | TRBV7-2 | CASSLGGSAGNTIYF | TGTGCCAGCAGCTTAGGGGGGTCGGCTGGAAACACCATATATTTT
- | TRBJ2-5 | - | TRBV18 | CASSPRPETQYF | TGTGCCAGCTCTCCACGACCCGAGACCCAGTACTTC
- | TRBJ1-2 | few | TRBV7-9 | CASREDPVGWGSYGYTF | TGTGCCAGCAGAGAAGACCCCGTTGGTTGGGGGTCCTATGGCTACACCTTC
- | TRBJ1-1 | few | TRBV30 | CAWSVNMNTEAFF | TGTGCCTGGAGTGTGAACATGAACACTGAAGCTTTCTTT
TRBD1 | TRBJ1-3 | - | TRBV7-2 | CASSPQGISGNTIYF | TGTGCCAGCAGCCCACAGGGGATCTCTGGAAACACCATATATTTT
TRBD1 | TRBJ2-4 | - | TRBV3-1 | CASSHRAGGVLAKNIQYF | TGTGCCAGCAGCCATCGGGCAGGGGGAGTTCTAGCCAAAAACATTCAGTACTTC
TRBD2 | TRBJ2-1 | once | TRBV11-2 | CASSLDLAGPYNEQFF | TGTGCCAGCAGCTTAGATCTAGCGGGACCCTACAATGAGCAGTTCTTC
TRBD1 | TRBJ2-5 | - | TRBV29-1 | CSVEVNGDSQETQYF | TGCAGCGTTGAAGTGAATGGGGACAGCCAAGAGACCCAGTACTTC
TRBD1 | TRBJ1-4 | many | TRBV27 | CASSLSGQVQKLFF | TGTGCCAGCAGTTTATCGGGACAGGTCCAAAAACTGTTTTTT
TRBD1 | TRBJ2-5 | - | TRBV5-1 | CASSLAGQGGRETQYF | TGCGCCAGCAGCTTGGCCGGACAGGGGGGGAGAGAGACCCAGTACTTC
- | TRBJ1-2 | - | TRBV24-1 | CATSEGQTRDYTF | TGTGCCACCAGTGAAGGACAGACCCGGGACTACACCTTC
TRBD1 | TRBJ1-1 | - | TRBV7-9 | CASSWGRDRDTEAFF | TGTGCCAGCAGCTGGGGCCGGGACAGGGACACTGAAGCTTTCTTT
- | TRBJ1-5 | - | TRBV20-1 | CSASVDSYSNQPQHF | TGCAGTGCTAGTGTGGACAGCTATAGCAATCAGCCCCAGCATTTT
TRBD2 | TRBJ2-3 | - | TRBV7-3 | CASSPQGGRTTDTQYF | TGTGCCAGCAGCCCTCAGGGCGGGAGGACTACAGATACGCAGTATTTT
TRBD1 | TRBJ2-7 | - | TRBV10-3 | CAISARQGTEQYF | TGTGCCATCAGCGCTAGACAGGGGACCGAGCAGTACTTC
- | TRBJ1-4 | few | TRBV12-3/TRBV12-4 | CASSLGARGEKLFF | TGTGCCAGCAGCTTGGGGGCGCGAGGTGAAAAACTGTTTTTT
TRBD1 | TRBJ1-5 | - | TRBV18 | CASSHGTGGNQPQHF | TGTGCCAGCTCACATGGGACAGGGGGCAATCAGCCCCAGCATTTT
- | TRBJ1-3 | - | TRBV12-3/TRBV12-4 | CASSPIQGPGNTIYF | TGTGCCAGCAGTCCTATACAGGGTCCAGGAAACACCATATATTTT
- | TRBJ2-2 | - | TRBV5-1 | CASRGDVNTGELFF | TGCGCCAGCAGGGGGGACGTGAACACCGGGGAGCTGTTTTTT
TRBD1 | TRBJ1-2 | few | TRBV9 | CASRGTGDGYTF | TGTGCCAGCAGGGGGACAGGGGATGGCTACACCTTC
- | TRBJ1-6 | few | TRBV12-3/TRBV12-4 | CASSLRGSNSPLHF | TGTGCCAGCAGTCTCAGGGGTAGTAATTCACCCCTCCACTTT
TRBD2 | TRBJ2-5 | - | TRBV18 | CASSPAQREKTQYF | TGTGCCAGCTCACCAGCCCAGCGGGAGAAGACCCAGTACTTC
- | TRBJ2-1 | - | TRBV7-9 | CATLISYEQFF | TGTGCCACCCTAATTTCATATGAGCAGTTCTTC
- | TRBJ1-2 | - | TRBV3-1 | CASSQDPYYGYTF | TGTGCCAGCAGCCAGGACCCGTACTATGGCTACACCTTC
TRBD1 | TRBJ2-7 | - | TRBV27 | CASSYRDSYEQYF | TGTGCCAGCAGTTACCGGGACAGCTACGAGCAGTACTTC
TRBD2 | TRBJ2-3 | - | TRBV6-5 | CASSYSPSGSLHTDTQYF | TGTGCCAGCAGTTACTCGCCTAGCGGGAGCCTGCACACAGATACGCAGTATTTT
TRBD1 | TRBJ1-5 | - | TRBV12-3/TRBV12-4 | CASSSQGASEPQHF | TGTGCCAGCTCTTCCCAGGGGGCGTCTGAGCCCCAGCATTTT
- | TRBJ2-7 | - | TRBV5-5 | CASSLARALYEQYF | TGTGCCAGCAGCTTGGCCCGGGCGTTGTACGAGCAGTACTTC
- | TRBJ1-1 | - | TRBV9 | CASSVAGGRSTEAFF | TGTGCCAGCAGCGTAGCTGGGGGCAGAAGCACTGAAGCTTTCTTT
TRBD1 | TRBJ1-5 | many | TRBV29-1 | CSVGSGTGDQPQHF | TGCAGCGTTGGCTCCGGGACAGGGGATCAGCCCCAGCATTTT
TRBD1 | TRBJ1-5 | - | TRBV5-6 | CASSFYGTGGNQPQHF | TGTGCCAGCAGCTTTTACGGGACAGGGGGCAATCAGCCCCAGCATTTT
- | TRBJ1-1 | - | TRBV3-1 | CASSRVGDSNTEAFF | TGTGCCAGCAGCCGAGTAGGGGACTCGAACACTGAAGCTTTCTTT
TRBD1 | TRBJ1-1 | - | TRBV18 | CASSPQGRQGAGTEAFF | TGTGCCAGCTCACCACAGGGGAGACAGGGGGCGGGTACTGAAGCTTTCTTT
- | TRBJ2-5 | few | TRBV20-1 | CSASGTSFGTQYF | TGCAGTGCTAGTGGTACTAGTTTTGGGACCCAGTACTTC
TRBD2 | TRBJ2-1 | - | TRBV9 | CASSVLGRERPYNEQFF | TGTGCCAGCAGCGTACTCGGGCGGGAGAGACCCTACAATGAGCAGTTCTTC
TRBD1 | TRBJ1-1 | few | TRBV18 | CASSRGQGEAFF | TGTGCCAGCTCACGGGGACAGGGGGAAGCTTTCTTT
TRBD2 | TRBJ2-1 | - | TRBV24-1 | CATSANTGLAGGPYNEQFF | TGTGCCACCAGCGCCAATACGGGACTAGCGGGAGGCCCCTACAATGAGCAGTTCTTC